This note documents a single TCR beta chain sequence. Antigen unknown. This record comes from a study of T-cell memory formation after mild COVID-19. Study-level results: Second-wave clones that peaked on day 37 lacked confirmed SARS-CoV-2 specificity. Later expanders leaned CD4+, whereas day 15 to 85 contracting clones were balanced CD4/CD8.

Researchers used 5'RACE with constant-segment primers to make TCR alpha and TCR beta cDNA libraries that carry sample barcodes and UMIs. Each CDR3 protein is one row after TCRdb ran MiXCR on the 5' RACE reads. The table lists about 400,000 distinct CDR3 sequences, 20% to 30% of them singletons. This TCR was sampled from an adult woman who had mild COVID-19 (a few samples of this study predate the infection). Cell type and time point are not known. Input material: PBMCs or a T cell subset sorted from them (not recorded which).

The DNA for the CDR3 is TGCAGTGCTTTCCGATCAATGGGGGTCCAAGAGACCCAGTACTTC. This sequence encodes CSAFRSMGVQETQYF. V gene TRBV20-1 combines with J gene TRBJ2-5; tentatively, D is TRBD1 or TRBD2 (5 bases each). Trimming shortened V by 5 bases and J by 1 base, and 17 bases separated the two germline ends. The CDR3 covers 15 residues. CDR1 DFQATT and CDR2 SNEGSKA come from the germline V gene (reference sequence).